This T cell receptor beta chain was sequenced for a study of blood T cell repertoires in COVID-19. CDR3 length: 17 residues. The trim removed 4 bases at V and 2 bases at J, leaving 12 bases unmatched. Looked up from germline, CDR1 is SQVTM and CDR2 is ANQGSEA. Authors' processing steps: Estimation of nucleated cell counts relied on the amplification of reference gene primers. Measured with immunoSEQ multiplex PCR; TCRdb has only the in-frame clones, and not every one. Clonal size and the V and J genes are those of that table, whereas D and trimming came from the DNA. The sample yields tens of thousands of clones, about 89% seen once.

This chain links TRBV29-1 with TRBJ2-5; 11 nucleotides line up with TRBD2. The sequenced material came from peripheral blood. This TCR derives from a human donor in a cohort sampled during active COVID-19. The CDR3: CSVVFTSGGAVQETQYF. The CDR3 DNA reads TGCAGCGTTGTATTTACTAGCGGGGGAGCCGTTCAAGAGACCCAGTACTTC.